The clone carrying this TCR beta chain was seen only a few times. Its specificity is unknown. From approximately 530 ng of total RNA, TCR beta-specific cDNA was reverse-transcribed using a constant-region primer. Investigators got TCR beta libraries out of three nested multiplex PCR rounds, done with slightly modified ARM-PCR. It was with TRBV1-TRBV30 forward primers and a C-beta reverse primer that the first two PCR rounds were run, at 10 to 11 cycles each. TCRdb recomputed calls from the multiplex PCR reads with MiXCR, one row per CDR3 protein. The sample lists about 330,000 distinct CDR3 sequences, approximately 65% seen once, with 6.5% in the top ten. The data stem from a study of tumor-infiltrating lymphocytes in primary liver carcinoma. Study context: Donors underwent surgery for histopathologically diagnosed primary liver carcinoma. Tumor lesions were T1-T3 N0M0 and spanned roughly 4 to 11 cm. General study findings and limits: Tumor top-250-clone fractions significantly exceeded those of blood (p = 0.039).

The V gene lost 0 bases and the J gene lost 1 base, with 13 bases spanning the gap. The CDR3 spans 16 residues. Germline loops: CDR1 SGHRS, CDR2 YFSETQ. Unsorted whole blood supplied the RNA, and germline DNA was extracted too. The chain couples TRBV5-1 to TRBJ2-5; D call uncertain. Sequenced material: peripheral blood. The TCR was taken from a man aged 40-50 years with primary liver carcinoma and hepatitis B virus infection. The CDR3 spells CASSLGMPVGQETQYF. The CDR3 nucleotides read TGCGCCAGCAGCTTGGGGATGCCGGTCGGCCAAGAGACCCAGTACTTC.